A single sample gave rise to the 18 T cell receptor beta chains below, sequenced in a study of patients and donors after allogeneic stem cell transplantation. TCRdb reanalysed the RT-PCR reads using MiXCR and keeps one entry per CDR3 protein. The data contain around 240,000 distinct CDR3 sequences, 11% to 15% of them singletons. The material sequenced was blood, either unsorted or a sorted T cell fraction (not recorded which). The receptors come from a human donor who was either an allogeneic HSCT recipient or a stem cell or donor lymphocyte infusion donor (not recorded which). It is not recorded whose cells these are; they may come from a transplant donor.

There are many counts of this clonotype. The V and J genes are TRBV29-1 and TRBJ2-7; maybe TRBD1 (5 bases). CDR3 length: 14 residues. Per germline, CDR1 SQVTM and CDR2 ANQGSEA. The V gene lost 3 bases and the J gene lost 0 bases, with 12 bases spanning the gap. CDR3 amino acids: CSVDGQGGSYEQYF. The CDR3 DNA sequence: TGCAGCGTTGATGGGCAGGGCGGCTCCTACGAGCAGTACTTC.

This rearrangement joins TRBV18 to TRBJ2-1, with 11 bases fitting TRBD2. With 4 bases clipped from V and 7 bases from J, the junction kept 12 bases outside the gene matches. The CDR3 consists of 17 residues. CDR1 is KGHSH and CDR2 is LQKENI in the germline V gene. Here the CDR3 reads CASSRLAGGTPGNEQFF. The CDR3 coding sequence is TGTGCCAGCTCACGGCTAGCGGGAGGTACACCCGGGAATGAGCAGTTCTTC.

This clonotype showed up many times. The V and J genes are TRBV7-2 and TRBJ1-1; D gene unclear. Trimming cost V 7 bases and J 3 bases, with 15 bases left between them. The germline gives CDR1 SGHTA, CDR2 FQGNSA. The CDR3 extends over 14 amino acids. In nucleotides, the CDR3 is TGTGCCAGCAATGGGAAGGGTCTAGACACTGAAGCTTTCTTT. Its protein product is CASNGKGLDTEAFF.

This clonotype was seen at least ten times. This chain connects TRBV29-1 to TRBJ2-1; D not resolved. The CDR3 sequence is 14 residues long. In germline, CDR1 is SQVTM, CDR2 ANQGSEA. V lost 4 bases to trimming and J lost 0 bases, with 10 bases between them. The CDR3 DNA follows: TGCAGCGTTGTTCTGCTGAGCTCCTACAATGAGCAGTTCTTC. Its protein product is CSVVLLSSYNEQFF.

This clonotype was recorded a few times. This chain uses TRBV19 with TRBJ2-1; no clear D. Trimming took 3 bases from V and 0 from J, leaving 9 bases between them. From germline, CDR1 is LNHDA and CDR2 SQIVND (reference sequence). The CDR3 sequence is 15 residues long. In DNA form, the CDR3 reads TGTGCCAGTAGTATCGTTTCCATCTCCTACAATGAGCAGTTCTTC. Translation: CASSIVSISYNEQFF.

V is TRBV6-2 or TRBV6-3 and J is TRBJ2-3; TRBD2 aligns across 8 bases. Trimming cost V 6 bases and J 1 base; bases outside gene matches: 6. Germline V gives CDR1 MNHEY, CDR2 SVGEGT. The CDR3 loop spans 15 amino acids. As DNA, the CDR3 is TGTGCCAGCAGCCAAGCGGGGGTTCGCACAGATACGCAGTATTTT. Encoded protein: CASSQAGVRTDTQYF.

This clonotype came up many times. V gene TRBV2 combines with J gene TRBJ1-6; 7 bases fit TRBD1. Germline V gene data show CDR1 as SNHLY and CDR2 as FYNNEI. The CDR3 is made up of 13 amino acids. V lost 10 bases, J lost 6 bases, and 6 bases stayed unmatched. The CDR3 region is CATGGDSNSPLHF. The CDR3 region has the DNA TGTGCCACCGGGGGGGACAGTAATTCACCCCTCCACTTT. The full variable domain, with the rest looked up from reference TRBV2 and TRBJ1-6, is EPEVTQTPSHQVTQMGQEVILRCVPISNHLYFYWYRQILGQKVEFLVSFYNNEISEKSEIFDDQFSVERPDGSNFTLKIRSTKLEDSAMYFCATGGDSNSPLHFGNGTRLTVT.

This clonotype appeared a few times. The V and J genes are TRBV11-2 and TRBJ2-1, with a weak D call TRBD1 (5 bases). This CDR3 contains 14 residues. Looked up from germline, CDR1 is SGHAT and CDR2 is FQNNGV. The V gene lost 7 bases and the J gene lost 5 bases, with 15 bases spanning the gap. The CDR3 loop reads CASTLGWTNNEQFF. The CDR3 DNA reads TGTGCCAGCACCCTCGGGTGGACAAACAATGAGCAGTTCTTC.

The sample holds a few counts of this clonotype. This chain links TRBV11-2 with TRBJ1-6; D unclear. The germline V and J ends were trimmed by 0 bases and 12 bases, with 9 bases remaining between them. Germline CDR1 and CDR2: SGHAT and FQNNGV. The CDR3 spans 13 residues. CDR3 nucleotide sequence: TGTGCCAGCAGCTTAGAGTCTCCAGGACCCCTCCACTTT. Translating it yields CASSLESPGPLHF.

The chain couples TRBV29-1 to TRBJ1-4, with TRBD1 as a possible D gene (6 bases). This CDR3 is built from 13 residues. Trimming cost V 6 bases and J 8 bases, with 16 bases left between them. Germline-derived CDR1 and CDR2 are SQVTM and ANQGSEA. CDR3 in amino acids: CSVRLGGREKLFF. In nucleotides, the CDR3 is TGCAGCGTGCGCTTAGGGGGTAGGGAAAAACTGTTTTTT.

This rearrangement joins TRBV3-1 to TRBJ2-3; possible D gene TRBD1, 6 bases. Germline assignment: CDR1 LGHDT and CDR2 YNNKEL (reference sequence). This CDR3 is built from 11 residues. V was cut by 5 bases and J by 6 bases, with 6 bases left in between. This CDR3 reads CASSRGDTQYF. CDR3 in DNA: TGTGCCAGCAGCAGGGGGGATACGCAGTATTTT.

This clonotype came up a few times. The CDR3 loop is CASSQRGGTDNSPLHF. The CDR3 bases are TGTGCCAGCAGCCAAAGGGGGGGGACGGACAATTCACCCCTCCACTTT. The chain has TRBV27 and TRBJ1-6; weak D call: TRBD1 (6 bases). This CDR3 contains 16 residues. Deletions cut 6 bases from V and 7 bases from J, with 19 bases between. Germline assignment: CDR1 MNHEY and CDR2 SMNVEV (reference sequence).

The chain joins TRBV19 to TRBJ1-2; unclear D gene. The CDR3 is made up of 13 amino acids. V was cut by 8 bases and J by 7 bases, with 17 bases left in between. Germline loops: CDR1 LNHDA, CDR2 SQIVND (reference sequence). CDR3 coding DNA: TGTGCCAGTGCGACCGAGCCGCGGGGTGGCTACACCTTC. It encodes CASATEPRGGYTF.

The chain joins TRBV20-1 to TRBJ2-2; a possible D gene is TRBD1 (7 bases). Germline loops: CDR1 DFQATT, CDR2 SNEGSKA (reference sequence). The CDR3 has 12 amino acids. The DNA of the CDR3 is TGCGCAGGGGGTCGGGGGACCGGGGAGCTGTTTTTT. Its translation: CAGGRGTGELFF.

V and J are TRBV25-1 and TRBJ1-1; possible D gene TRBD1, 6 bases. Germline assignment: CDR1 MGHDK and CDR2 SYGVNS. The V end was cut by 1 base, the J end by 6 bases, with 21 bases between. The CDR3 is made up of 17 amino acids. DNA for the CDR3: TGTGCCAGCAGTGAATCCAGGGGCTGGGGAGCGAAGGCTGAAGCTTTCTTT. It translates to CASSESRGWGAKAEAFF.

This clonotype was seen a handful of times. The CDR3 DNA reads TGTGCCAGCAGCGGTGCGGGCCTCTCCTACAATGAGCAGTTCTTC. Residues: CASSGAGLSYNEQFF. The gene calls are TRBV9 and TRBJ2-1; a weak D match, TRBD2 (5 bases). CDR1 is SGDLS, CDR2 YYNGEE, per germline. Trimming pared 3 bases from V and 0 bases from J, leaving 10 bases between. This CDR3 contains 15 residues.

There are a few counts of this clonotype. This chain links TRBV3-1 with TRBJ2-3; D call uncertain. The CDR3 is made up of 13 amino acids. V was cut by 7 bases and J by 1 base, with 9 bases left in between. Germline CDR1 LGHDT, CDR2 YNNKEL (reference sequence). DNA for the CDR3: TGTGCCAGCAACCGACCAGGCACAGATACGCAGTATTTT. It specifies CASNRPGTDTQYF.

The rearrangement joins TRBV6-1 to TRBJ2-6; 12 nucleotides match TRBD2. In germline, CDR1 is MNHNS, CDR2 SASEGT. This CDR3 has 18 amino acids. V lost 6 bases and J lost 0; bases outside the gene matches: 6. The chain's CDR3 is CASSRLAGADSGANVLTF. The CDR3 nucleotides read TGTGCCAGCAGCAGACTAGCGGGGGCCGACTCTGGGGCCAACGTCCTGACTTTC.